The entry below describes one T cell receptor beta chain. The antigen remains undetermined. Every participating donor contributed 8.5 to 10 milliliters of peripheral blood through a draw. The data were obtained in a study of blood T cells in healthy people across ages. At the level of the study: The template switching approach captured approximately one barcoded beta molecule for every two T cells. Findings and limits, study-wide: It was not known whether donors were CMV positive (a possible confounder of expanded clonotype changes).

V was pared by 5 bases and J by 7 bases, with 21 bases between. This CDR3 region has 16 residues. A second about 7 to 11 cycle PCR used barcoded and J-beta primers. TCRdb independently ran MiXCR on the 5' RACE reads; one entry per CDR3 protein. The sample includes fewer than 1,000,000 distinct CDR3 sequences, approximately 44% seen only once; the top ten take roughly a fifth. The chain recombines TRBV12-3 or TRBV12-4 with TRBJ1-5; D is unresolved. The specimen sequenced was blood. The receptor comes from a man aged 60 to 69 in good health. This chain's CDR3 is CASSAKGAGIGQPQHF. CDR3 DNA: TGTGCCAGCAGTGCTAAAGGTGCGGGGATCGGGCAGCCCCAGCATTTT.